Below are 27 T cell receptor beta chains sequenced from a single sample in a study of blood T cell repertoires in COVID-19. The method was immunoSEQ multiplex PCR; TCRdb's version includes in-frame clones alone and lacks a portion of them. Among about 81,000 clones listed, 91% were seen once. The sample taken for sequencing was peripheral blood. The receptors here all came from a woman aged 45-60 years in a cohort sampled during active COVID-19.

The rearrangement uses TRBV9 and TRBJ1-6, with D perhaps TRBD1 (5 bases). CDR3 size: 15 residues. CDR1 is SGDLS and CDR2 is YYNGEE in the germline V gene. V was pared by 0 bases and J by 7 bases, with 11 bases between. The CDR3 sequence is CASSVEGVWNSPLHF. The DNA for the CDR3 is TGTGCCAGCAGCGTAGAAGGGGTATGGAATTCACCCCTCCACTTT.

The chain joins TRBV28 to TRBJ1-6; 8 bases line up with TRBD1. Germline CDR1 is MDHEN and CDR2 is SYDVKM. The trim removed 8 bases at V and 0 bases at J, leaving 6 bases unmatched. The CDR3 contains 16 residues. CDR3 in amino acids: CASHDRGSSYNSPLHF. The CDR3 nucleotides read TGTGCCAGCCACGACAGGGGAAGCTCCTATAATTCACCCCTCCACTTT.

The J gene is TRBJ1-6, the V gene TRBV6-5, with 7 positions matching TRBD1. The germline CDR1 and CDR2 sequences are MNHEY and SVGAGI. The trim removed 6 bases at V and 3 bases at J, leaving 2 bases unmatched. The CDR3 totals 14 residues. The CDR3 here is CASRRDSYNSPLHF. The CDR3 nucleotides are TGTGCCAGCAGACGGGACAGCTATAATTCACCCCTCCACTTT.

V is TRBV27 and J is TRBJ1-5; possible D gene TRBD1, 5 bases. V was clipped by 9 bases and J by 6 bases, with 18 bases between them. Germline CDR1 and CDR2: MNHEY and SMNVEV (reference sequence). CDR3 length: 14 residues. CDR3 protein: CASAWGGNGQPQHF. CDR3 nucleotides: TGTGCCAGTGCCTGGGGGGGGAACGGTCAGCCCCAGCATTTT.

This chain uses TRBV7-8 with TRBJ2-1; 8 positions agree with TRBD2. The CDR3 is 19 residues long. V dropped 5 bases and J dropped 8; count of bases not matched to a gene: 23. Germline values: CDR1 SGHVS, CDR2 FQNEAQ. In DNA form, the CDR3 reads TGTGCCAGCAGCCCTCGTCTTTTTTTAAGGGGGACTAGTATCTATGAGCAGTTCTTC. Its translation is CASSPRLFLRGTSIYEQFF.

The chain has TRBV2 and TRBJ2-1, with 12 bases fitting TRBD2. V was clipped by 3 bases and J by 6 bases; unmatched bases: 3. This CDR3 is built from 15 residues. CDR1 is SNHLY and CDR2 is FYNNEI in the germline V gene. CDR3 DNA: TGTGCCAGCAGTGAGGCTAGCGGGGGGGCCAATGAGCAGTTCTTC. This encodes CASSEASGGANEQFF.

The chain uses TRBV4-1 and TRBJ2-3; the match to TRBD2 covers 8 bases. V lost 8 bases and J lost 2; bases outside the gene matches: 9. The CDR3 is 15 residues long. Germline CDR1 and CDR2: MGHRA and YSYEKL. CDR3 sequence reads: CASSRISGVTDTQYF. DNA of the CDR3: TGCGCCAGCTCTAGAATTAGCGGGGTCACAGATACGCAGTATTTT.

V and J are TRBV5-4 and TRBJ2-1, with TRBD2 matching over 11 bases. Germline V gene lookup returns CDR1 SGHNT and CDR2 YYREEE (reference sequence). The CDR3 is 16 amino acids. The V and J ends lost 4 bases and 7 bases, in that order; junction bases with no gene match: 10. The CDR3 is CASSPPPLAGANEQFF. The CDR3 DNA reads as TGTGCCAGCAGCCCACCGCCACTAGCGGGAGCAAATGAGCAGTTCTTC.

This chain uses TRBV19 with TRBJ1-1, with 8 positions matching TRBD1. This CDR3 has 18 residues. After removal of 3 bases from V and 5 bases from J, the junction contained 17 bases not matched to a gene. Germline V lookup: CDR1 LNHDA, CDR2 SQIVND (reference sequence). For the CDR3, the DNA is TGTGCCAGTAGTATGATGCGTGGGACAGGAGACTTAGGGACTGAAGCTTTCTTT. Translation gives CASSMMRGTGDLGTEAFF.

This clone was seen a handful of times. The J gene is TRBJ1-2, the V gene TRBV7-3, with 7 bases that match TRBD1. The CDR3 totals 15 residues. With V trimmed by 5 bases and J by 2 bases, 8 bases remained unmatched. Germline V gene sequence: CDR1 SGHTA, CDR2 FQGTGA. The CDR3 DNA sequence: TGTGCCAGCAGCCTACGTGCAGGGGGGAACTATGGCTACACCTTC. This translates into CASSLRAGGNYGYTF.

The V gene is TRBV10-3, the J gene TRBJ2-1, with 8 bases fitting TRBD1. Germline V CDR1 and CDR2: ENHRY, SYGVKD. This CDR3 is 15 amino acids long. V dropped 6 bases and J dropped 7; count of bases not matched to a gene: 11. The CDR3, as DNA: TGTGCCATCAGCACTACCCCCAGGGGGCAAAATGAGCAGTTCTTC. Translated: CAISTTPRGQNEQFF.

In this sample, this clone turned up a few times. This chain uses TRBV3-1 (or the pseudogene TRBV3-2) with TRBJ1-3; perhaps TRBD1 as D (5 bases). The germline V gene has CDR1 LGHDT and CDR2 YNNKEL (reference sequence). With 1 base removed from V and 5 bases from J, the gap between germline ends came to 12 bases. The length of the CDR3 is 15 residues. The CDR3 sequence: CASSQALGQRNTIYF. CDR3 in DNA: TGTGCCAGCAGCCAAGCATTGGGGCAGCGAAACACCATATATTTT.

V gene TRBV3-1 (or the pseudogene TRBV3-2) combines with J gene TRBJ2-1; 8 bases fit TRBD2. Germline values: CDR1 LGHDT, CDR2 YNNKEL (reference sequence). The CDR3 runs to 14 residues. Unmatched junction bases numbered 10, after V lost 3 bases and J lost 12 bases. The CDR3 sequence: CASSQSGTRDRQFF. The DNA of the CDR3 is TGTGCCAGCAGCCAGTCCGGGACTAGGGACCGGCAGTTCTTC.

The chain is built from TRBV6-4 and TRBJ2-1, with TRBD2 matching over 9 bases. Germline CDR1 is MRHNA and CDR2 is SNTAGT. This CDR3 is built from 15 residues. V shed 2 bases, J shed 10 bases, and the junction held 9 bases outside the gene matches. The CDR3 DNA reads as TGTGCCAGCAGTGACGGGGCGGGAGGGCCTCGGGAGCAGTTCTTC. Translation gives CASSDGAGGPREQFF.

The gene calls are TRBV18 and TRBJ1-5, with D unclear. Trimming removed 3 bases from V and 8 bases from J, with 20 bases in between. Germline CDR1 and CDR2: KGHSH and LQKENI. CDR3 length equals 16 residues. CDR3 bases: TGTGCCAGCTCACCCAACGCCCCGGCCAACGCGGAGCCCCAGCATTTT. Its translation is CASSPNAPANAEPQHF.

The chain is built from TRBV29-1 and TRBJ2-7; TRBD2 aligns across 10 bases. The CDR3 length is 13 residues. V lost 6 bases and J lost 3; bases outside the gene matches: 5. The germline CDR1 and CDR2 sequences are SQVTM and ANQGSEA. CDR3 in DNA: TGCAGCGTGTTAGCGGGAGGACTCTACGAGCAGTACTTC. Its protein product is CSVLAGGLYEQYF.

V and J are TRBV19 and TRBJ1-6; D might be TRBD1 (6 bases). CDR3 size: 14 residues. Trimming removed 1 base from V and 12 bases from J, with 13 bases in between. Germline CDR1 and CDR2: LNHDA and SQIVND (reference sequence). For the CDR3, the DNA is TGTGCCAGTAGTATAGCGCGTGGGGGCCGACCCCTCCACTTT. It encodes CASSIARGGRPLHF.

This rearrangement joins TRBV12-5 to TRBJ2-1, with 7 bases fitting TRBD2. Germline V lookup: CDR1 LGHNT, CDR2 FRNRAP. V trimming: 3 bases; J trimming: 7 bases; junction bases outside the gene matches: 21. This CDR3 has 19 amino acids. The CDR3 DNA is TGTGCTAGTGGTTTCGAGAACTCGTGGGTCGCGGGGAGGGAGAATGAGCAGTTCTTC. Translating gives CASGFENSWVAGRENEQFF.

This clone has just a few counts. This chain joins TRBV5-1 and TRBJ2-2; no clear D gene. The CDR3 is 13 amino acids. Germline values: CDR1 SGHRS, CDR2 YFSETQ. V lost 0 bases and J lost 8, with 8 bases in between. CDR3 sequence (DNA): TGCGCCAGCAGCTTGGCTTTGACAGGGGAGCTGTTTTTT. Translated, it gives CASSLALTGELFF.

The chain carries TRBV5-1 and TRBJ1-1; D ambiguous. This CDR3 comprises 14 residues. Germline V CDR1 and CDR2: SGHRS, YFSETQ. With 3 bases removed from V and 0 bases from J, the gap between germline ends came to 9 bases. CDR3 nucleotide sequence: TGCGCCAGCAGCTCAGACAACATGAACACTGAAGCTTTCTTT. Protein sequence: CASSSDNMNTEAFF.

This clone was counted a single time. The rearrangement uses TRBV6-5 and TRBJ1-4; D perhaps matches TRBD1 (6 bases). This CDR3 spans 14 amino acids. Germline V gene lookup returns CDR1 MNHEY and CDR2 SVGAGI. V lost 7 bases to trimming and J lost 8 bases, with 17 bases between them. CDR3 in amino acids: CASTRGRQGEKLFF. The CDR3 coding sequence is TGTGCCAGCACCAGGGGAAGGCAGGGCGAAAAACTGTTTTTT.

V usage is TRBV27 and J usage is TRBJ2-7; 8 nucleotides align to TRBD2. The CDR3 length is 20 residues. Germline loops: CDR1 MNHEY, CDR2 SMNVEV (reference sequence). The J segment lost 4 bases and the V segment lost 0 bases, leaving 20 bases of the junction unmatched. The CDR3 DNA reads as TGTGCCAGCAGTTTATCCCCGGGGGGGGCGGGAGGCTATTCTAGGTACGAGCAGTACTTC. It yields the protein CASSLSPGGAGGYSRYEQYF.

The chain combines TRBV28 with TRBJ1-2, with TRBD1 as a possible D gene (5 bases). Between the trimmed V and J ends, which lost 8 bases and 3 bases, there was a span of 19 bases. Germline V gene sequence: CDR1 MDHEN, CDR2 SYDVKM. The CDR3 consists of 15 residues. Here the CDR3 reads CASRLGQGMDYGYTF. The CDR3 DNA reads TGTGCCAGCCGACTGGGGCAGGGCATGGACTATGGCTACACCTTC.

The chain joins TRBV12-5 to TRBJ1-3; 7 bases align to TRBD1. V lost 5 bases, J lost 0 bases, and 7 bases stayed unmatched. Germline V lookup: CDR1 LGHNT, CDR2 FRNRAP. The CDR3 loop spans 16 amino acids. CDR3 nucleotides: TGTGCTAGTGGTCTTCCGGGACAGCTCTCTGGAAACACCATATATTTT. Translating gives CASGLPGQLSGNTIYF.

This sequence joins TRBV7-8 and TRBJ1-1; TRBD1 aligns across 7 bases. The CDR3 extends over 17 amino acids. The ends lost 4 bases at V and 3 bases at J; junction bases unmatched: 14. Germline assignment: CDR1 SGHVS and CDR2 FQNEAQ. CDR3 nucleotides: TGTGCCAGCAGCTATCCCATTCAAGGGGGCGCGTACACTGAAGCTTTCTTT. This codes for CASSYPIQGGAYTEAFF.

The V gene is TRBV19, the J gene TRBJ2-5; TRBD1 matches 7 bases. With 7 bases clipped from V and 3 bases from J, the junction kept 5 bases outside the gene matches. Per germline, CDR1 LNHDA and CDR2 SQIVND (reference sequence). This CDR3 region has 13 residues. CDR3 bases: TGTGCCAGTACCAAGACAGGGAAAGAGACCCAGTACTTC. Residues: CASTKTGKETQYF.

CDR3 DNA: TGTGCCAGCAGTTTGGGAGGGACAGGGCCGCTGGGGGGTGGCTACACCTTC. Its translation is CASSLGGTGPLGGGYTF. V is TRBV28 and J is TRBJ1-2, with 9 bases that match TRBD1. Germline loops: CDR1 MDHEN, CDR2 SYDVKM. This CDR3 has 17 residues. V shed 3 bases, J shed 7 bases, and the junction held 15 bases outside the gene matches.